One sample yielded the 3 T cell receptor beta chains listed below, sequenced in a study of cytomegalovirus exposure and HLA in healthy donors. Primers for the PCR totalled 60 Vbeta and 13 Jbeta. Profiling relied on immunoSEQ multiplex PCR, and the TCRdb table lists in-frame clones only, not all of them. The sample carries tens of thousands of clones, around 70% recorded once. Sequenced material: PBMCs. The receptors were gathered from a woman in her forties or fifties in good health and CMV-seropositive.

A few counts support this clone. This rearrangement joins TRBV7-9 to TRBJ2-3; D is unclear. CDR1 is SEHNR and CDR2 is FQNEAQ in the germline V gene (reference sequence). Deletions cut 1 base from V and 2 bases from J, with 16 bases between. The CDR3 has 17 residues. For the CDR3, the DNA is TGTGCCAGCAGCTTAGGCTACTTCGTTTTTGACACAGATACGCAGTATTTT. Translated: CASSLGYFVFDTDTQYF.

This clone has just a few counts. The rearrangement links TRBV6-5 to TRBJ1-6, with D unresolved. The CDR3 extends over 14 amino acids. CDR1 and CDR2 from the germline V gene are MNHEY and SVGAGI. The V end was cut by 4 bases, the J end by 7 bases, with 11 bases between. CDR3 DNA: TGTGCCAGCAGTTCAGGACGAGGGAATTCACCCCTCCACTTT. Amino acids: CASSSGRGNSPLHF.

The gene calls are TRBV5-1 and TRBJ1-5; 9 nucleotides align to TRBD1. With 3 bases clipped from V and 5 bases from J, the junction kept 6 bases outside the gene matches. The germline gives CDR1 SGHRS, CDR2 YFSETQ. This CDR3 comprises 15 residues. The CDR3 protein is CASSWGQGDDQPQHF. CDR3 DNA sequence: TGCGCCAGCAGCTGGGGACAGGGAGACGATCAGCCCCAGCATTTT.